Below are 23 T cell receptor beta chains sequenced from a single sample in a study of blood T cell repertoires in COVID-19. Produced via immunoSEQ multiplex PCR; TCRdb's table is partial and in-frame only. The sample lists fewer than 450,000 clones, 90% seen once, with roughly 0.66% in the top ten. Specimen: PBMCs or T cells enriched from blood (not recorded which). The source of these receptors is a man in his late teens or twenties who had recovered from COVID-19.

The count of this clone is one. The V gene is TRBV5-1, the J gene TRBJ2-7, with D tentatively TRBD2 (5 bases). From germline, CDR1 is SGHRS and CDR2 YFSETQ. CDR3 size: 11 residues. V lost 2 bases, J lost 7 bases, and 7 bases lay in between. The CDR3 nucleotides are TGCGCCAGCAGCTTCTCGGGGGAGCAGTACTTC. Translation: CASSFSGEQYF.

The V gene is TRBV4-1, the J gene TRBJ1-1, with a tentative D call TRBD1 (6 bases). The ends were cut back, 1 base at V and 2 bases at J, with 11 bases in the middle. Germline CDR1 reads MGHRA; CDR2 reads YSYEKL. This CDR3 has 15 residues. CDR3 loop: CASSQARTANTEAFF. The DNA for the CDR3 is TGCGCCAGCAGCCAAGCGCGGACAGCTAACACTGAAGCTTTCTTT.

The chain joins TRBV5-4 to TRBJ1-2; no reliable D call. V was shortened by 6 bases and J by 8 bases, with 23 bases between the two germline ends. CDR3 length equals 15 residues. Germline assignment: CDR1 SGHNT and CDR2 YYREEE (reference sequence). CDR3 nucleotide sequence: TGTGCCAGCAAGGTAGATCAAGCTGGGTACGGGGGCTACACCTTC. The encoded protein is CASKVDQAGYGGYTF. Using reference TRBV5-4 and TRBJ1-2 for the parts outside the CDR3, the full variable domain is ETGVTQSPTHLIKTRGQQVTLRCSSQSGHNTVSWYQQALGQGPQFIFQYYREEENGRGNFPPRFSGLQFPNYSSELNVNALELDDSALYLCASKVDQAGYGGYTFGSGTRLTVV.

The rearrangement joins TRBV27 to TRBJ2-1; no clear D. The CDR3 runs 12 residues. V was trimmed by 2 bases and J by 10 bases, leaving 9 bases between them. Germline CDR1 is MNHEY and CDR2 is SMNVEV (reference sequence). In DNA, the CDR3 is TGTGCCAGCAGTTTAGATCGGCGGGAGCAGTTCTTC. This codes for CASSLDRREQFF.

The J gene is TRBJ1-2, the V gene TRBV5-8; 7 positions match TRBD1. Per germline, CDR1 SGHTS and CDR2 YDEGEE. Germline trimming cut 3 bases from V and 2 bases from J; bases unmatched to any gene: 7. This CDR3 has 15 amino acids. CDR3 residues: CASSWRGQTNYGYTF. CDR3 nucleotides: TGTGCCAGCAGCTGGAGGGGACAGACAAACTATGGCTACACCTTC.

This clone was detected only a few times. One junction end does not reproduce the germline sequence, and a read error may be involved. CDR3 loop: CASSPARF. The CDR3 region has the DNA TGTGCCAGCAGCCCGGCCAGGTTT. The chain recombines TRBV7-9 with TRBJ1-1; no reliable D call. CDR1 SEHNR and CDR2 FQNEAQ come from the germline V gene (reference sequence). The CDR3 has 8 amino acids. The variable domain in full, completed from reference TRBV7-9 and TRBJ1-1, reads DTGVSQNPRHKITKRGQNVTFRCDPISEHNRLYWYRQTLGQGPEFLTYFQNEAQLEKSRLLSDRFSAERPKGSFSTLEIQRTEQGDSAMYLCASSPARFGQGTRLTVV.

The chain joins TRBV27 to TRBJ1-1; D is possibly TRBD1 (5 bases). CDR3 length: 14 residues. V shed 6 bases and J shed 0 bases, with 11 bases lying between them. CDR1 and CDR2 from the germline V gene are MNHEY and SMNVEV (reference sequence). CDR3 bases: TGTGCCAGCAGACCCAACAGGTTGAACACTGAAGCTTTCTTT. As protein: CASRPNRLNTEAFF.

The CDR3 reads CATSEGTGELFF. The CDR3 DNA is TGCGCCACCTCGGAGGGAACCGGGGAGCTGTTTTTT. The chain combines TRBV10-2 with TRBJ2-2, with D possibly matching TRBD2 (6 bases). CDR1 and CDR2 from the germline V gene are WSHSY and SAAADI. This CDR3 region has 12 residues. V shed 10 bases and J shed 5 bases, with 11 bases lying between them.

This chain joins TRBV12-1 and TRBJ2-7; the table's D call, TRBD2, was not checked against the DNA. TRBV12-1 is a known pseudogene. The CDR3 length is 15 residues. The chain's CDR3 is CASSPRRYSSYEQYF. The CDR3 nucleotides are TGTGCCAGCAGCCCACGGAGGTACTCCTCCTACGAGCAGTACTTC.

As regards this clone: Within the sample, other DNA sequences also encode this same CDR3. The chain carries TRBV7-3 and TRBJ1-1; no definite D call. Looked up from germline, CDR1 is SGHTA and CDR2 is FQGTGA. The CDR3 length is 14 residues. V lost 0 bases and J lost 1, with 6 bases in between. DNA of the CDR3: TGTGCCAGCAGCTTAACGAGCGGGAACACTGAAGCTTTCTTT. It codes for CASSLTSGNTEAFF.

The chain joins TRBV9 to TRBJ1-1, with 8 nucleotides matching TRBD1. Unmatched junction bases numbered 4, after V lost 6 bases and J lost 3 bases. Germline-derived CDR1 and CDR2 are SGDLS and YYNGEE. The CDR3 totals 13 residues. CDR3 nucleotides: TGTGCCAGCAACCTACAGGGGGACACTGAAGCTTTCTTT. Its translation is CASNLQGDTEAFF.

The rearrangement uses TRBV15 and TRBJ2-1; the match to TRBD2 covers 8 bases. Germline values: CDR1 LNHNV, CDR2 YYDKDF (reference sequence). CDR3 length: 13 amino acids. Trimming cost V 0 bases and J 15 bases; bases outside gene matches: 7. The CDR3 spells CATSRDRLAGAFF. The CDR3 DNA reads TGTGCCACCAGCAGAGATCGCCTAGCGGGTGCGTTCTTC.

The chain employs TRBV5-1 and TRBJ2-5; a possible D gene is TRBD2 (6 bases). CDR1 SGHRS and CDR2 YFSETQ come from the germline V gene. The germline V and J ends were trimmed by 2 bases and 4 bases, with 18 bases remaining between them. The CDR3 extends over 16 amino acids. For the CDR3, the DNA is TGCGCCAGCAGCTTCGGCGGGGTCGGGTCTGTAGAGACCCAGTACTTC. This codes for CASSFGGVGSVETQYF.

The CDR3 DNA reads TGTGCCAGCAGCCAAGTCGGTAATGAAAAACTGTTTTTT. It yields the protein CASSQVGNEKLFF. The V and J genes are TRBV3-1 (or the pseudogene TRBV3-2) and TRBJ1-4; D remains ambiguous. This CDR3 comprises 13 residues. Germline assignment: CDR1 LGHDT and CDR2 YNNKEL (reference sequence). V shed 1 base and J shed 4 bases, with 4 bases lying between them.

The V and J genes are TRBV2 and TRBJ2-2; 10 bases are a match to TRBD2. Germline CDR1 reads SNHLY; CDR2 reads FYNNEI. Trimming at V came to 6 bases and at J to 6 bases, leaving 10 bases not matched to a gene. The CDR3 sequence is 16 residues long. Here the CDR3 reads CASSHTTSGTAGELFF. The CDR3 region has the DNA TGTGCCAGCAGCCACACTACTAGCGGGACCGCCGGGGAGCTGTTTTTT.

The chain carries TRBV5-1 and TRBJ2-1; TRBD1 matches at 9 bases. V was pared by 6 bases and J by 9 bases, with 10 bases of the junction left unmatched. CDR1 and CDR2 (germline): SGHRS, YFSETQ. The CDR3 loop spans 14 amino acids. CDR3 region: CASNPGQGTGEQFF. The CDR3 DNA is TGCGCCAGCAACCCGGGACAGGGAACAGGTGAGCAGTTCTTC.

The chain combines TRBV28 with TRBJ2-7, with TRBD2 matching 9 bases. V dropped 5 bases and J dropped 2; count of bases not matched to a gene: 7. Looked up from germline, CDR1 is MDHEN and CDR2 is SYDVKM. The CDR3 runs to 15 residues. CDR3 in amino acids: CASSPIGTSPYEQYF. CDR3 bases: TGTGCCAGCAGTCCGATTGGGACTAGCCCCTACGAGCAGTACTTC.

This clone was counted a single time. The chain joins TRBV28 to TRBJ2-2; maybe TRBD2 (6 bases). The CDR3 loop spans 14 amino acids. Trimming shortened V by 6 bases and J by 7 bases, and 15 bases separated the two germline ends. CDR1 and CDR2 (germline): MDHEN, SYDVKM. DNA for the CDR3: TGTGCCAGCAGACCCCCGGGGGTGGTCGGGGAGCTGTTTTTT. Translation: CASRPPGVVGELFF.

The CDR3 sequence is CASTDRDRGTDTQYF. Written as DNA, the CDR3 is TGCGCCAGCACCGACCGGGACAGGGGGACAGATACGCAGTATTTT. V is TRBV5-1 and J is TRBJ2-3; 11 bases line up with TRBD1. Looked up from germline, CDR1 is SGHRS and CDR2 is YFSETQ. The V segment lost 6 bases and the J segment 3 bases; nucleotides outside the gene matches: 6. The CDR3 contains 15 residues.

This rearrangement joins TRBV6-1 to TRBJ1-2; D gene ambiguous. Germline loops: CDR1 MNHNS, CDR2 SASEGT. The CDR3 is 15 residues long. The V end was cut by 1 base, the J end by 3 bases, with 12 bases between. DNA for the CDR3: TGTGCCAGCAGTGAAGGGCAGGTTCCTTACTATGGCTACACCTTC. Amino acid sequence: CASSEGQVPYYGYTF.

The chain couples TRBV5-4 to TRBJ2-7; D is possibly TRBD2 (5 bases). This CDR3 is built from 12 residues. From germline, CDR1 is SGHNT and CDR2 YYREEE (reference sequence). Trimming removed 7 bases at V and 4 bases at J, with 12 bases between. CDR3 amino acids: CASGPRGYEQYF. CDR3 nucleotides: TGTGCCAGCGGACCCCGGGGTTACGAGCAGTACTTC.

V and J are TRBV29-1 and TRBJ1-2; 9 nucleotides match TRBD1. CDR3 length: 12 amino acids. Germline assignment: CDR1 SQVTM and CDR2 ANQGSEA. V was pared by 7 bases and J by 2 bases, with 2 bases of the junction left unmatched. CDR3 residues: CSAGTGNYGYTF. The CDR3 DNA reads as TGCAGCGCCGGGACAGGGAACTATGGCTACACCTTC.

This rearrangement joins TRBV24-1 to TRBJ2-3, with D maybe TRBD2 (5 bases). V was pared by 2 bases and J by 1 base, with 6 bases between. The germline V gene has CDR1 KGHDR and CDR2 SFDVKD. There are 14 residues in the CDR3. CDR3 sequence (DNA): TGTGCCACCAGTGATTGGACTGGCACAGATACGCAGTATTTT. It codes for CATSDWTGTDTQYF.